This T cell receptor (beta chain) is drawn from a study of beta chain features in type 1 diabetes. CDR1 and CDR2 (germline): SGHVS, FQNEAQ. This CDR3 spans 13 amino acids. V dropped 4 bases and J dropped 0 bases, with 6 bases sitting between them. Study observations and caveats: Cells carrying high TCR expression could end up over-represented when cDNA is sequenced. Across all four CD4+ subsets, people with type 1 diabetes showed modestly shorter TCRB CDR3s.

Details on this clone: Its matching antigen is unknown.

Markers CD45RO/CCR7/CD25/CD127/CD95/CD27 served to sort CD4+ naive, central memory, regulatory and stem cell-like memory cells. Each sorted fraction was over 95% pure. The entirety of the isolated RNA underwent reverse transcription, so expressed TCRB transcripts were sequenced. Some clones are missing from TCRdb's copy, which holds only in-frame ones; the method was immunoSEQ multiplex PCR. The sample contains under 850,000 clones, roughly 12% of which appear only once. Material for sequencing was naive CD4+ T cells from blood. The TCR sequence derives from a man between 18 and 35 years old with type 1 diabetes. V is TRBV7-8 and J is TRBJ1-2; D may be TRBD1 (5 bases). CDR3 DNA sequence: TGTGCCAGCAGCTGGGACCCTAACTATGGCTACACCTTC. This codes for CASSWDPNYGYTF.